This T cell receptor beta chain was sequenced in a study of cytomegalovirus exposure and HLA in healthy donors. To note about this clone: Antigen specificity is unknown.

In the PCR, 60 Vbeta and 13 Jbeta primers were used. Generated by immunoSEQ multiplex PCR, the TCRdb table keeps only in-frame clones and is missing some. The sample shows tens of thousands of clones, more than 75% of them seen only once. In germline, CDR1 is MGHRA, CDR2 YSYEKL. V shed 4 bases and J shed 3 bases, with 15 bases lying between them. The length of the CDR3 is 15 residues. Samples came from healthy bone marrow donors. Study-level findings and limits: Some highly shared sequence variants likely arose as a pipeline artifact. In a later analysis, parvovirus B19, influenza, CMV and Epstein-Barr virus appeared linked to several top co-occurrence clusters.

This receptor was obtained from a man aged 25 to 40 in good health and CMV-seropositive. The sequencing sample was made of PBMCs. The V and J genes are TRBV4-1 and TRBJ1-1, with D possibly being TRBD1 (5 bases). CDR3 coding DNA: TGCGCCAGCAGCCTTAAGCCAGGGTCGGACACTGAAGCTTTCTTT. Its translation: CASSLKPGSDTEAFF.